This T cell receptor beta chain was sequenced in a study of CD8+ T cells in alopecia areata. Study-wide context: Treated patients were given oral tofacitinib, which was dosed at 5 to 10 mg twice daily. Study results and caveats: The study found TCR sharing across patients less clear than in mice, possibly for HLA reasons. Only a single nonresponder existed, so baseline CD8+ expansion links stay unclear.

Notes on this clone: As yet, its antigen is unknown.

This CDR3 is 12 amino acids long. The germline V gene has CDR1 SGHDT and CDR2 YYEEEE. V lost 4 bases and J 9 bases, leaving 14 bases between the germline ends. Noted treatment: oral pan-JAK inhibitor, 5-10 mg twice daily. CD4+ and CD8+ T cells were sorted from PBMCs. RNA extraction was followed by reverse transcription into cDNA, which acted as the sequencing template. The repertoire was sequenced with immunoSEQ multiplex PCR; TCRdb's copy has only in-frame clones and lacks some. Among over 120,000 clones listed, nearly 55% were seen once. The receptor was derived from a human donor with alopecia areata. Sample: CD8+ T cells sorted from blood, taken at week 4, from a patient treated with tofacitinib. The chain carries TRBV5-6 and TRBJ2-7; D unresolved. CDR3 protein: CASSPGSLGQYF. CDR3 nucleotide sequence: TGTGCCAGCAGCCCCGGATCGCTTGGGCAGTACTTC. Combining the CDR3 with reference TRBV5-6 and TRBJ2-7 gives the whole variable domain DAGVTQSPTHLIKTRGQQVTLRCSPKSGHDTVSWYQQALGQGPQFIFQYYEEEERQRGNFPDRFSGHQFPNYSSELNVNALLLGDSALYLCASSPGSLGQYFGPGTRLTVT.